These T cell receptor beta chains were read from a single sample in a study of STAT3 mutations in large granular lymphocyte leukemia. The assay was immunoSEQ multiplex PCR, and TCRdb's table has in-frame clones only and misses some. The sample holds about 19,000 clones, approximately 92% seen once. Source material: peripheral blood mononuclear cells. These receptors were obtained from a man in his sixties with T-cell large granular lymphocyte leukemia. Some clones in this sample may be carry-over from other donors' samples. The CDR3 runs from the conserved cysteine through the conserved F or W. A D gene is named only where the DNA matches it firmly. Size tells how often a clone was seen (once, few, many) or the class of an expanded clone, and some rows leave it out.

CDR3nt: TGCGCCAGCAGCTTGAATGGCGGGGCAGGTAATTCACCCCTCCACTTT
CDR3aa: CASSLNGGAGNSPLHF
j_gene: TRBJ1-6
abundance: NA
len: 16
v_gene: TRBV5-1
d_gene: NA

CDR3nt: TGTGCCTGGACGGGGTGGAGGGGGCACCACACCTTC
CDR3aa: CAWTGWRGHHTF
j_gene: TRBJ1-2
abundance: few
len: 12
v_gene: TRBV30
d_gene: TRBD1

CDR3nt: TGCGCCAGCAGTGAAAGTTCGGCGGTGAACACTGAAGCTTTCTTT
CDR3aa: CASSESSAVNTEAFF
j_gene: TRBJ1-1
abundance: NA
len: 15
v_gene: TRBV5-1
d_gene: NA

CDR3nt: TGTGCCAGCAGAGCCCAGGCATTCATGAACACTGAAGCTTTCTTT
CDR3aa: CASRAQAFMNTEAFF
j_gene: TRBJ1-1
abundance: NA
len: 15
v_gene: TRBV5-5
d_gene: NA

CDR3nt: TGTGCCAGCAGTCCCCTCTCGGGGGTAGCCAAAAACATTCAGTACTTC
CDR3aa: CASSPLSGVAKNIQYF
j_gene: TRBJ2-4
abundance: NA
len: 16
v_gene: TRBV28
d_gene: NA

CDR3nt: TGTGCCAGCAGTCTGATGAGGACAGGGGGTTTAAGCTCCTATAATTCACCCCTCCACTTT
CDR3aa: CASSLMRTGGLSSYNSPLHF
j_gene: TRBJ1-6
abundance: NA
len: 20
v_gene: TRBV27
d_gene: TRBD1

CDR3nt: TGTGCCAGCAGCACCGGGACTAGCGGTGTCACAGATACGCAGTATTTT
CDR3aa: CASSTGTSGVTDTQYF
j_gene: TRBJ2-3
abundance: NA
len: 16
v_gene: TRBV2
d_gene: TRBD2

CDR3nt: TGTGCCAGCAGCCCGACAGGAGACTGGTCACCCCTCCACTTT
CDR3aa: CASSPTGDWSPLHF
j_gene: TRBJ1-6
abundance: NA
len: 14
v_gene: TRBV28
d_gene: NA

CDR3nt: TGTGCCAGCAGCTTAGGGGGGAGCGGCGAGCAGTACTTC
CDR3aa: CASSLGGSGEQYF
j_gene: TRBJ2-7
abundance: NA
len: 13
v_gene: TRBV5-6
d_gene: NA

CDR3nt: TGTGCCAGCAGCCCAGAGGCTGGTGGGAGGAGTGACTATGGCTACACCTTC
CDR3aa: CASSPEAGGRSDYGYTF
j_gene: TRBJ1-2
abundance: NA
len: 17
v_gene: TRBV7-9
d_gene: NA

CDR3nt: TGCGCCAGCAGCTTGGTGGGGACGGTGAACACTGAAGCTTTCTTT
CDR3aa: CASSLVGTVNTEAFF
j_gene: TRBJ1-1
abundance: NA
len: 15
v_gene: TRBV5-1
d_gene: NA

CDR3nt: TGTGCCAGCAGTGAATCCCTCGGCTGGCAGTACCAAGAGACCCAGTACTTC
CDR3aa: CASSESLGWQYQETQYF
j_gene: TRBJ2-5
abundance: NA
len: 17
v_gene: TRBV25-1
d_gene: NA

CDR3nt: TGTGCCATCAGTCTCCTAAGCGGGAGAGGGTCAGATACGCAGTATTTT
CDR3aa: CAISLLSGRGSDTQYF
j_gene: TRBJ2-3
abundance: NA
len: 16
v_gene: TRBV10-3
d_gene: TRBD2

CDR3nt: TGTGCCAGCGGTGTAGCCAAAAACATTCAGTACTTC
CDR3aa: CASGVAKNIQYF
j_gene: TRBJ2-4
abundance: NA
len: 12
v_gene: TRBV28
d_gene: NA

CDR3nt: TGCGCCAGCAGCTTGGCCGGGACAGGGGGAGCCGGGGAGCTGTTTTTT
CDR3aa: CASSLAGTGGAGELFF
j_gene: TRBJ2-2
abundance: NA
len: 16
v_gene: TRBV5-1
d_gene: TRBD1